The rows below give T cell receptor beta chains drawn from one sample of a study of blood T cell repertoires in COVID-19. Repertoires were generated with immunoSEQ multiplex PCR, while TCRdb's copy carries only in-frame clones and drops some. The sample has fewer than 300,000 clones, approximately 86% seen once. Sequenced material: peripheral blood. The receptors shown here come from a man in his forties who had recovered from COVID-19. Each CDR3 is given with its conserved first and last residue. Fields, in order: clone size, D gene, J gene, V gene, CDR3 DNA, CDR3 protein. The D gene is left open where the match is weak. Rows give clone size only sometimes, using once, few, many, or a class for an expanded clone.

clone_size: NA; d_call: TRBD2; j_call: TRBJ2-1; v_call: TRBV10-2; cdr3_nt: TGCGCCAGCACCAACCCCAGGGGGGCTAGCGGGGGGGCGTTGTACAATGAGCAGTTCTTC; cdr3_aa: CASTNPRGASGGALYNEQFF
clone_size: NA; d_call: TRBD2; j_call: TRBJ2-1; v_call: TRBV11-3; cdr3_nt: TGTGCCAGCAGCTTGGGACTAGCGGGGATCAATGAGCAGTTCTTC; cdr3_aa: CASSLGLAGINEQFF
clone_size: NA; d_call: NA; j_call: TRBJ2-7; v_call: TRBV6-5; cdr3_nt: TGTGCCAGCAGTTACTCGAGGGTCGGAGGCGAGCAGTACTTC; cdr3_aa: CASSYSRVGGEQYF
clone_size: NA; d_call: TRBD2; j_call: TRBJ2-1; v_call: TRBV9; cdr3_nt: TGTGCCAGCAGCACTCAGCCCAGTGGGAGGGCCGACAATGAGCAGTTCTTC; cdr3_aa: CASSTQPSGRADNEQFF
clone_size: NA; d_call: NA; j_call: TRBJ2-7; v_call: TRBV5-1; cdr3_nt: TGCGCCAGCAACAACCCCACGCTCTCCTACGAGCAGTACTTC; cdr3_aa: CASNNPTLSYEQYF
clone_size: NA; d_call: TRBD1; j_call: TRBJ2-7; v_call: TRBV7-2; cdr3_nt: TGTGCCAGCAGCACCCGGACAGGGGGCGTCTACGAGCAGTACTTC; cdr3_aa: CASSTRTGGVYEQYF
clone_size: NA; d_call: TRBD1; j_call: TRBJ1-5; v_call: TRBV7-9; cdr3_nt: TGTGCCAGCAGTCGGACAGGGGCGTCCCTTGAGCCCCAGCATTTT; cdr3_aa: CASSRTGASLEPQHF
clone_size: NA; d_call: NA; j_call: TRBJ1-5; v_call: TRBV25-1; cdr3_nt: TGTGCCAGCAGTGTTGCAGGGGCCCAGCCCCAGCATTTT; cdr3_aa: CASSVAGAQPQHF
clone_size: NA; d_call: NA; j_call: TRBJ1-2; v_call: TRBV7-2; cdr3_nt: TGTGCCAGCAGCTTATCCCACGAAGGACAGAGAAACTATGGCTACACCTTC; cdr3_aa: CASSLSHEGQRNYGYTF
clone_size: NA; d_call: TRBD1; j_call: TRBJ2-3; v_call: TRBV7-6; cdr3_nt: TGTGCCAGCAGCTTAGCATCTCTGGACAGGGCCCGCACAGATACGCAGTATTTT; cdr3_aa: CASSLASLDRARTDTQYF
clone_size: once; d_call: NA; j_call: TRBJ2-7; v_call: TRBV7-9; cdr3_nt: TGTGCCAGCAGCTTAGGGCGGGGCCCGAGCGACGAGCAGTACTTC; cdr3_aa: CASSLGRGPSDEQYF
clone_size: once; d_call: NA; j_call: TRBJ1-2; v_call: TRBV9; cdr3_nt: TGTGCCAGCAGCGTAGTGGGGAGGGGGAACTATGGCTACACCTTC; cdr3_aa: CASSVVGRGNYGYTF
clone_size: NA; d_call: TRBD1; j_call: TRBJ1-6; v_call: TRBV9; cdr3_nt: TGTGCCAGCAGCTCCCCCCGGACAGGGGCCCAAGGGGGACCCCTCCACTTT; cdr3_aa: CASSSPRTGAQGGPLHF
clone_size: NA; d_call: TRBD1; j_call: TRBJ2-2; v_call: TRBV5-1; cdr3_nt: TGCGCCAGCAGCTTGACAGGGGGCACCGGGGAGCTGTTTTTT; cdr3_aa: CASSLTGGTGELFF
clone_size: NA; d_call: NA; j_call: TRBJ2-1; v_call: TRBV19; cdr3_nt: TGTGCCAGTAGTATAGTTTCAGGGCCTAATGAGCAGTTCTTC; cdr3_aa: CASSIVSGPNEQFF
clone_size: NA; d_call: TRBD2; j_call: TRBJ2-1; v_call: TRBV7-9; cdr3_nt: TGTGCCAGCAGGGAATCGGGACTAGCGGTCCAGGGGGAGCAGTTCTTC; cdr3_aa: CASRESGLAVQGEQFF
clone_size: NA; d_call: NA; j_call: TRBJ2-7; v_call: TRBV10-2; cdr3_nt: TGCGCCACTGGAGAGGTCGCGCCCCCGGAGCAGTACTTC; cdr3_aa: CATGEVAPPEQYF
clone_size: NA; d_call: NA; j_call: TRBJ2-1; v_call: TRBV4-3; cdr3_nt: TGCGCCAGCAGCCGAGACGAGGGGGCCTACAATGAGCAGTTCTTC; cdr3_aa: CASSRDEGAYNEQFF
clone_size: NA; d_call: TRBD2; j_call: TRBJ2-3; v_call: TRBV7-3; cdr3_nt: TGTGCCAGCAGCTTAGGACTAGCGGGAGGGGCAGATACGCAGTATTTT; cdr3_aa: CASSLGLAGGADTQYF
clone_size: NA; d_call: NA; j_call: TRBJ2-5; v_call: TRBV12-3/TRBV12-4; cdr3_nt: TGTGCCAGCAGCCATTCTAGAGGAGAGACCCAGTACTTC; cdr3_aa: CASSHSRGETQYF
clone_size: NA; d_call: NA; j_call: TRBJ2-3; v_call: TRBV5-8; cdr3_nt: TGTGCCAGCAGCCCGTGGAGTGGAGATACGCAGTATTTT; cdr3_aa: CASSPWSGDTQYF
clone_size: NA; d_call: NA; j_call: TRBJ2-5; v_call: TRBV11-3; cdr3_nt: TGTGCCAGCAGCTTTGGGGGGGGCCTCGGGACCGAAGAGACCCAGTACTTC; cdr3_aa: CASSFGGGLGTEETQYF
clone_size: NA; d_call: NA; j_call: TRBJ2-7; v_call: TRBV9; cdr3_nt: TGTGCCAGCAGCGCGGGACACCACTACGAGCAGTACTTC; cdr3_aa: CASSAGHHYEQYF
clone_size: few; d_call: NA; j_call: TRBJ1-3; v_call: TRBV6-2/TRBV6-3; cdr3_nt: TGTGCCAGCAGTTACGAGGGCAGCTCTGGAAACACCATATATTTT; cdr3_aa: CASSYEGSSGNTIYF
clone_size: NA; d_call: TRBD1; j_call: TRBJ1-5; v_call: TRBV4-1; cdr3_nt: TGCGCCAGCAGCCGCCTGGGACAGCAACATTTCAATCAGCCCCAGCATTTT; cdr3_aa: CASSRLGQQHFNQPQHF
clone_size: NA; d_call: NA; j_call: TRBJ2-3; v_call: TRBV10-3; cdr3_nt: TGTGCCATCAGTGCCTCGGGCACAGGGCTGAGCACAGATACGCAGTATTTT; cdr3_aa: CAISASGTGLSTDTQYF
clone_size: NA; d_call: TRBD1; j_call: TRBJ1-2; v_call: TRBV10-3; cdr3_nt: TGTGCCATCAGTGAGTCGGGACAGGGTACGGTCTATGGCTACACCTTC; cdr3_aa: CAISESGQGTVYGYTF
clone_size: NA; d_call: NA; j_call: TRBJ1-5; v_call: TRBV6-2/TRBV6-3; cdr3_nt: TGTGCCAGCAGTTCCCGGGGGGGTCAGCCCCAGCATTTT; cdr3_aa: CASSSRGGQPQHF
clone_size: NA; d_call: NA; j_call: TRBJ2-7; v_call: TRBV2; cdr3_nt: TGTGCCAGCAGGGTAGTAGGGGCCAACTCCTACGAGCAGTACTTC; cdr3_aa: CASRVVGANSYEQYF
clone_size: NA; d_call: NA; j_call: TRBJ1-1; v_call: TRBV12-3/TRBV12-4; cdr3_nt: TGTGCCAGCAGTAGACAGCCACCTCTTGTCTTT; cdr3_aa: CASSRQPPLVF
clone_size: NA; d_call: TRBD2; j_call: TRBJ2-2; v_call: TRBV5-1; cdr3_nt: TGCGCCAGCAGCCTCGGACTAGCGGGAGGTTCCGGGGAGCTGTTTTTT; cdr3_aa: CASSLGLAGGSGELFF
clone_size: NA; d_call: NA; j_call: TRBJ2-1; v_call: TRBV9; cdr3_nt: TGTGCCAGCAGCTCGATAGACTTGGCCCGAAGCGATGAGCAGTTCTTC; cdr3_aa: CASSSIDLARSDEQFF
clone_size: NA; d_call: NA; j_call: TRBJ2-2; v_call: TRBV6-5; cdr3_nt: TGTGCCAGCACCGCAGGGGCGATCACCGGGGAGCTGTTTTTT; cdr3_aa: CASTAGAITGELFF
clone_size: NA; d_call: NA; j_call: TRBJ2-3; v_call: TRBV2; cdr3_nt: TGTGCCAGCAGTGATGTAGGGGACTCCACAGATACGCAGTATTTT; cdr3_aa: CASSDVGDSTDTQYF
clone_size: NA; d_call: NA; j_call: TRBJ2-1; v_call: TRBV7-2; cdr3_nt: TGTGCCAGCAGCCCCCGGGTACTCAATGAGCAGTTCTTC; cdr3_aa: CASSPRVLNEQFF